This TCR beta chain was obtained from a study of cytomegalovirus exposure and HLA in healthy donors. A word on this clone: Its antigen remains unidentified.

The study, taken as a whole, reports: HLA allele associations emerged for roughly 16,000 TCR beta sequences in a later analysis, at 0.05 false discovery rate. Indistinguishability led to the exclusion of some V segments, TRBV6-2 and TRBV6-3 included.

The CDR3 has 15 amino acids. After removal of 0 bases from V and 7 bases from J, the junction contained 10 bases not matched to a gene. CDR1 is SQVTM and CDR2 is ANQGSEA in the germline V gene. PCR amplification relied on 60 Vbeta primers (plus 13 Jbeta primers). The method was immunoSEQ multiplex PCR; TCRdb's version includes in-frame clones alone and lacks a portion of them. The repertoire holds roughly 70,000 clones, with roughly 72% as singletons. Sequencing was done on a sample of PBMCs. The V call is TRBV29-1, the J call TRBJ1-2; 8 bases line up with TRBD1. The origin of this receptor is a man aged 45-60 years in good health and CMV-seronegative. The CDR3, as DNA: TGCAGCGTTGAAGATTTAGGGGACAGGCTTGCTGGCTACACCTTC. This sequence encodes CSVEDLGDRLAGYTF.